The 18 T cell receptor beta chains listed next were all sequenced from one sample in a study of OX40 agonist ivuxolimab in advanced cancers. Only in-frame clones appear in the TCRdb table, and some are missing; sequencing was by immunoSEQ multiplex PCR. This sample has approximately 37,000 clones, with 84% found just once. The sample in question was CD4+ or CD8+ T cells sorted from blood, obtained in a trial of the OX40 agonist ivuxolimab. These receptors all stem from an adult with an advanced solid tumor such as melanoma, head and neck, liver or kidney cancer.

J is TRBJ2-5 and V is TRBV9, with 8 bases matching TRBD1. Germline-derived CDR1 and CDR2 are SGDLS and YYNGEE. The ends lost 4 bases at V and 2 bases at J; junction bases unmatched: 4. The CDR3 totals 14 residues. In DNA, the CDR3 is TGTGCCAGCAGCTCCCGGACAGGGCAAGAGACCCAGTACTTC. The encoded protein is CASSSRTGQETQYF.

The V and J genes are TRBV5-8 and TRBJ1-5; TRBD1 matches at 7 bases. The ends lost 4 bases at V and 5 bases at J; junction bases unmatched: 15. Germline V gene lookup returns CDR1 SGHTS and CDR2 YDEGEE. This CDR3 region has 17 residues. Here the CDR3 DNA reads TGTGCCAGCAGCCCGACGAAGACAGGGCTCGTGGATCAGCCCCAGCATTTT. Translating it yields CASSPTKTGLVDQPQHF.

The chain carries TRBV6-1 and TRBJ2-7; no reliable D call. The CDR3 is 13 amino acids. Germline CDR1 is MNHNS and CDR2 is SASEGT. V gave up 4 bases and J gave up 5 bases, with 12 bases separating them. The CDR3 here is CASSVRLSDEQYF. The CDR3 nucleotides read TGTGCCAGCAGTGTCCGGTTAAGCGACGAGCAGTACTTC.

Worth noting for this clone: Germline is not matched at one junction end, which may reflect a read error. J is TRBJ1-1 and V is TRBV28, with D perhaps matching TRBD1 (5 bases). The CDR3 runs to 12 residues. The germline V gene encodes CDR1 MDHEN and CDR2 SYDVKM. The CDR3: CASSRDGRTGDF. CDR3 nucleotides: TGTGCCAGCAGTCGGGACGGACGGACTGGGGACTTT.

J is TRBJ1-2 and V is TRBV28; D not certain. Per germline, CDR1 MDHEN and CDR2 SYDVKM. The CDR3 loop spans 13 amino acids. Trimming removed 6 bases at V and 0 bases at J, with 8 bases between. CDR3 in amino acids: CASRLGSNYGYTF. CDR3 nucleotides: TGTGCCAGCAGATTGGGGTCTAACTATGGCTACACCTTC.

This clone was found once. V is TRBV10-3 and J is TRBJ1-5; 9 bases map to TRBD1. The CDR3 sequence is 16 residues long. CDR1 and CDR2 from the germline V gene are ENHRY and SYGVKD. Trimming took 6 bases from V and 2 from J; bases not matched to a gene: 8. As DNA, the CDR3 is TGTGCCATCAGCGATGGGACAGGGAGAGGCAATCAGCCCCAGCATTTT. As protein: CAISDGTGRGNQPQHF.

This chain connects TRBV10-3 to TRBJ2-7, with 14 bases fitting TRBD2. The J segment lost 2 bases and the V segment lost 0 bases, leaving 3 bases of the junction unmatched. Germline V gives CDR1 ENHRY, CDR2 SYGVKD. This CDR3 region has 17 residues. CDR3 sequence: CAISESTTSGRAYEQYF. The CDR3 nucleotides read TGTGCCATCAGTGAGTCGACGACTAGCGGGAGGGCCTACGAGCAGTACTTC.

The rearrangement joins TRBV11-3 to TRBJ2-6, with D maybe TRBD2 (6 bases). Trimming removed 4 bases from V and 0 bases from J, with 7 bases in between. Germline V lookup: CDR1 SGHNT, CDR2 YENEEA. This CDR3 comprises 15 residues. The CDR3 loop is CASSSGGSGANVLTF. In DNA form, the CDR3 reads TGTGCCAGCAGCTCCGGGGGCTCTGGGGCCAACGTCCTGACTTTC. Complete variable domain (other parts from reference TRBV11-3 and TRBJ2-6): EAGVVQSPRYKIIEKKQPVAFWCNPISGHNTLYWYLQNLGQGPELLIRYENEEAVDDSQLPKDRFSAERLKGVDSTLKIQPAELGDSAVYLCASSSGGSGANVLTFGAGSRLTVL.

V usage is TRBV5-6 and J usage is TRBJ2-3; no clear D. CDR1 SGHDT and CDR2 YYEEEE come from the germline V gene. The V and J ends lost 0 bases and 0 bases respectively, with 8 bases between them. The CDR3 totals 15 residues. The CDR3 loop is CASSLVPGSTDTQYF. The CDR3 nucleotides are TGTGCCAGCAGCTTGGTGCCAGGCAGCACAGATACGCAGTATTTT.

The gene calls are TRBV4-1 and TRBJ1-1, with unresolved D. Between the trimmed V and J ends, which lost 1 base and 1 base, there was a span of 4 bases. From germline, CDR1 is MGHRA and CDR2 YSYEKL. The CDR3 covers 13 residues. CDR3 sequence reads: CASSQARNTEAFF. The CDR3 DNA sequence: TGCGCCAGCAGCCAAGCCAGGAACACTGAAGCTTTCTTT.

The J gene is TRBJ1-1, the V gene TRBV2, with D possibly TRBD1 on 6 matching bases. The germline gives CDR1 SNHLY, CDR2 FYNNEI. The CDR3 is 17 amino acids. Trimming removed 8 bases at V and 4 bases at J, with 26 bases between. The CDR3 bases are TGTGCCAGCCGGGTAGGTGGGACACTCTCCGAAGGCACTGAAGCTTTCTTT. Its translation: CASRVGGTLSEGTEAFF.

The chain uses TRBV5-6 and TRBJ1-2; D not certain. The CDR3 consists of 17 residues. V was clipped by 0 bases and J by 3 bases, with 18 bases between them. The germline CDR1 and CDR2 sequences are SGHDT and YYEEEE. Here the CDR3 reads CASSLAGGLPGDYGYTF. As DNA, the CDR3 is TGTGCCAGCAGCTTGGCTGGCGGACTCCCGGGCGACTATGGCTACACCTTC.

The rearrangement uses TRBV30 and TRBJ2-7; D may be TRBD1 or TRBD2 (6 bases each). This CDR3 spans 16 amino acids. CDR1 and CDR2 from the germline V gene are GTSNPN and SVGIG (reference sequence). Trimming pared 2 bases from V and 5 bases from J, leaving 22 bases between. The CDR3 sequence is CAWSRGLSGGLDEQYF. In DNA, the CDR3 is TGTGCCTGGAGTAGAGGTTTGTCTGGGGGGCTCGACGAGCAGTACTTC.

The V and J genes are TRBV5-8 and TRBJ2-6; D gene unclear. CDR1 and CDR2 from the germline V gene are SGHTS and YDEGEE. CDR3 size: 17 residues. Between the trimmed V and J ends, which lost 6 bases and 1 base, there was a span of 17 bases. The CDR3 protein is CASISGSPSSGANVLTF. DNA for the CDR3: TGTGCCAGCATTAGTGGTAGCCCCAGTTCTGGGGCCAACGTCCTGACTTTC.

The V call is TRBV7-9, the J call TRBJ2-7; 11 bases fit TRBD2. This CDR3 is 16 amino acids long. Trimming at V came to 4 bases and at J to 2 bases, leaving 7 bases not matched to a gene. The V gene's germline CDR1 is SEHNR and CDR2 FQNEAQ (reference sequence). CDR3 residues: CASSSETSGKPYEQYF. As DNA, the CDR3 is TGTGCCAGCAGCTCAGAGACTAGCGGGAAACCCTACGAGCAGTACTTC.

The CDR3 loop reads CASSRDSNQPQHF. The CDR3 bases are TGTGCCAGCAGCCGGGACAGCAATCAGCCCCAGCATTTT. V is TRBV2 and J is TRBJ1-5; maybe TRBD1 (5 bases). V was clipped by 6 bases and J by 1 base, with 7 bases between them. The germline CDR1 and CDR2 sequences are SNHLY and FYNNEI. This CDR3 has 13 residues.

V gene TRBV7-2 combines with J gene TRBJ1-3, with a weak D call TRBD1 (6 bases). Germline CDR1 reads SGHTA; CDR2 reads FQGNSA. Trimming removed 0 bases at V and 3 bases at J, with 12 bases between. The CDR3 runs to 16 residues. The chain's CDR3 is CASSLAQGGSGNTIYF. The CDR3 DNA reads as TGTGCCAGCAGCTTAGCGCAAGGGGGAAGTGGAAACACCATATATTTT. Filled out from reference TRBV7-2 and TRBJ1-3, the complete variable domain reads GAGVSQSPSNKVTEKGKDVELRCDPISGHTALYWYRQSLGQGLEFLIYFQGNSAPDKSGLPSDRFSAERTGGSVSTLTIQRTQQEDSAVYLCASSLAQGGSGNTIYFGEGSWLTVV.

CDR3 DNA sequence: TGTGCCAGTAATGACAGATTGGGGGAAAAACTGTTTTTT. Its protein product is CASNDRLGEKLFF. The chain joins TRBV19 to TRBJ1-4; D perhaps matches TRBD1 (5 bases). V was shortened by 7 bases and J by 8 bases, with 14 bases between the two germline ends. CDR1 and CDR2 (germline): LNHDA, SQIVND (reference sequence). There are 13 residues in the CDR3.